This TCR beta chain emerged from a study of human versus mouse CDR3 diversity and MHC coevolution. Overall study context: immunoSEQ was reported to reach one in 200,000 T cells sensitivity.

Method: immunoSEQ multiplex PCR; TCRdb's copy keeps in-frame clones and lacks some. The sample carries about 80,000 clones, around 93% recorded once. General study points: Humans had the largest estimated TCR beta repertoire, 1.5 million to 2 million clonotypes.

Worth noting for this clone: What it binds is unknown.

This CDR3 spans 13 amino acids. Germline CDR1 and CDR2: SGHNT and YYREEE (reference sequence). Trimming removed 0 bases at V and 1 base at J, with 4 bases between. This rearrangement joins TRBV5-4 to TRBJ2-5; unclear D gene. Sequencing was done on a sample of naive CD4+ T cells from blood. Subset: CD45RO-negative CD62L-positive naive CD4 T cells. The sequence came from a person between 25 and 70 years old in good health. The CDR3 DNA sequence: TGTGCCAGCAGCTTGGCCCGCCAAGAGACCCAGTACTTC. This encodes CASSLARQETQYF. Supplemented by reference TRBV5-4 and TRBJ2-5, the full variable domain reads ETGVTQSPTHLIKTRGQQVTLRCSSQSGHNTVSWYQQALGQGPQFIFQYYREEENGRGNFPPRFSGLQFPNYSSELNVNALELDDSALYLCASSLARQETQYFGPGTRLLVL.